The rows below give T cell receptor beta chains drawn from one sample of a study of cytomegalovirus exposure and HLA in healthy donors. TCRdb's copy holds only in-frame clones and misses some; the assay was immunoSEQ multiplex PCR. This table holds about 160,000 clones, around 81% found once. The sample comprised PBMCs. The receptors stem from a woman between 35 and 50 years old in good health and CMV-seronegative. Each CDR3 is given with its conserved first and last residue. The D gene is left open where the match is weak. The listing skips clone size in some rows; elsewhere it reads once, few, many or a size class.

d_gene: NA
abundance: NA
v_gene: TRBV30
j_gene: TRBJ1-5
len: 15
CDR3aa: CAWSVRQGLYQPQHF
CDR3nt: TGTGCCTGGAGTGTACGGCAGGGACTGTATCAGCCCCAGCATTTT

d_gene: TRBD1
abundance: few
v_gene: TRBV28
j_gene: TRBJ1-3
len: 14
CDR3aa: CASSLDRGGNTIYF
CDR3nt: TGTGCCAGCAGTTTAGACAGGGGTGGAAACACCATATATTTT

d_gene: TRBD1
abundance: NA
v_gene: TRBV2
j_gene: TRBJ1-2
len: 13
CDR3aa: CASSPGQRYGYTF
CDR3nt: TGTGCCAGCAGTCCGGGACAGAGATATGGCTACACCTTC

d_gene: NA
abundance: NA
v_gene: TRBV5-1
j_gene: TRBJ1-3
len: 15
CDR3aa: CASSPDSPGGNTIYF
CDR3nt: TGCGCCAGCAGCCCTGACAGCCCCGGGGGAAACACCATATATTTT

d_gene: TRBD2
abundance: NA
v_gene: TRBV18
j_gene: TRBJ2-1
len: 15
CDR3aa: CASSPTSGEDNEQFF
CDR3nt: TGTGCCAGCTCGCCGACTAGCGGGGAAGACAATGAGCAGTTCTTC

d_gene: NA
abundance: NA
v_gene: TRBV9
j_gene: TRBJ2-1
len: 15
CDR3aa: CASSPIGTLGNEQFF
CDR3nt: TGTGCCAGCAGTCCTATAGGGACTTTGGGGAATGAGCAGTTCTTC

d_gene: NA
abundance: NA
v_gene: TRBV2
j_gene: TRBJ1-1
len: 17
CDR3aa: CASRKVGQGIGDTEAFF
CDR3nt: TGTGCCAGCCGTAAGGTGGGGCAGGGTATCGGTGACACTGAAGCTTTCTTT

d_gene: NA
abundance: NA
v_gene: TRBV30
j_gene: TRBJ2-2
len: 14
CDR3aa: CAWSEWSDTGELFF
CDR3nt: TGTGCCTGGAGTGAGTGGTCGGACACCGGGGAGCTGTTTTTT

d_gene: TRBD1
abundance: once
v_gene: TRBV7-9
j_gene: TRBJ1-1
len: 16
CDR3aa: CASSSTGTGINAEAFF
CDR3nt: TGTGCCAGCAGCTCGACCGGGACAGGGATCAATGCTGAAGCTTTCTTT

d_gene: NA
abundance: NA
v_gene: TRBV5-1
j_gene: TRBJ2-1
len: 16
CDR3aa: CASSFPFGERRDEQFF
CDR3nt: TGCGCCAGCAGCTTCCCCTTTGGGGAGCGGAGGGATGAGCAGTTCTTC

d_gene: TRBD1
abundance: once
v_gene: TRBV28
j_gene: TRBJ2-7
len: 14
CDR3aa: CASSGRDRGHEQYF
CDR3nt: TGTGCCAGCAGTGGACGGGACAGGGGGCACGAGCAGTACTTC

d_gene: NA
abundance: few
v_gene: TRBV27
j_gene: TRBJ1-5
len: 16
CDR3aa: CASSLGGRDRRQPQHF
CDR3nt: TGTGCCAGCAGTTTAGGAGGTCGTGACCGAAGGCAGCCCCAGCATTTT

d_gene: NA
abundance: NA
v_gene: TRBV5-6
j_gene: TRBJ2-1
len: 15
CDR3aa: CASSSSGSSYNEQFF
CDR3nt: TGTGCCAGCAGCAGTAGCGGCAGCTCCTACAATGAGCAGTTCTTC

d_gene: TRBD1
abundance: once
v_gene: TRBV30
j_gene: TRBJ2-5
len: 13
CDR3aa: CAWSATGDGTQYF
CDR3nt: TGTGCCTGGAGTGCCACAGGGGATGGGACCCAGTACTTC

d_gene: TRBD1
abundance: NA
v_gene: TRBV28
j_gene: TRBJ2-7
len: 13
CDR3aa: CASSLNRGQVLSF
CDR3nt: TGTGCCAGCAGTTTAAATCGGGGACAGGTTCTTTCCTTC

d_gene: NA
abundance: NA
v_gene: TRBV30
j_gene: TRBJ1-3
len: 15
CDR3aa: CAWSLRRNSGNTIYF
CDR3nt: TGTGCCTGGAGTCTGAGGCGGAACTCTGGAAACACCATATATTTT

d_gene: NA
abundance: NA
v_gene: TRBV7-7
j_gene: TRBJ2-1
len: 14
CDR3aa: CASSPSGDSNEQFF
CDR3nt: TGTGCTAGCAGCCCATCCGGCGACAGCAATGAGCAGTTCTTC

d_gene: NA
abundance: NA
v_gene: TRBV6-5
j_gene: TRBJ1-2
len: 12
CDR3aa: CASSPTGLGYTF
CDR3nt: TGTGCCAGCAGTCCAACGGGTCTCGGCTACACCTTC

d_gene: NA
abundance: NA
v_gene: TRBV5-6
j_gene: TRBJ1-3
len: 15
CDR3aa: CASSHLSDSGNTIYF
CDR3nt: TGTGCCAGCAGCCATCTGAGCGACTCTGGAAACACCATATATTTT

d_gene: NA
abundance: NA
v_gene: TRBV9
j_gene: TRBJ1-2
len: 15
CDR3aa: CASSATGHFIYGYTF
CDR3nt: TGTGCCAGCAGCGCGACGGGACATTTCATCTATGGCTACACCTTC

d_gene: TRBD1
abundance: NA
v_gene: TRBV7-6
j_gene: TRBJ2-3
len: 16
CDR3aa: CASSLLTGGSTDTQYF
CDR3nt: TGTGCCAGCAGCCTACTAACAGGGGGGAGCACAGATACGCAGTATTTT

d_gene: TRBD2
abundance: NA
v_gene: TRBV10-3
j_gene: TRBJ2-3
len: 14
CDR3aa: CAISAGGGTDTQYF
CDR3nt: TGTGCCATCTCGGCGGGAGGGGGCACAGATACGCAGTATTTT

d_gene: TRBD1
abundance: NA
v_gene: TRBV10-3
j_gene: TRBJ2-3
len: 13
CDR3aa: CAIRQGATDTQYF
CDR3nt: TGTGCCATCAGACAGGGGGCCACAGATACGCAGTATTTT

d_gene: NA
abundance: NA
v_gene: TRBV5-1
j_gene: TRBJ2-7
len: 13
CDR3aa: CASSFGGQNEQYF
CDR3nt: TGCGCCAGCAGCTTCGGGGGTCAGAACGAGCAGTACTTC

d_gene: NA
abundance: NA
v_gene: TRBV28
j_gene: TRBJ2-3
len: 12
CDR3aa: CASSLYLDTQYF
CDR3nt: TGTGCCAGCAGTTTATATCTAGATACGCAGTATTTT

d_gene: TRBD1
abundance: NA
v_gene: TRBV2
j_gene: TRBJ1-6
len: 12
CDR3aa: CASSVGQGYLHF
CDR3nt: TGTGCCAGCAGTGTGGGACAGGGATACCTCCACTTT

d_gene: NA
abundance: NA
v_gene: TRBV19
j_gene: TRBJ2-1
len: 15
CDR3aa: CASSIEGGSYNEQFF
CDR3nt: TGTGCCAGTAGTATTGAGGGGGGGTCCTACAATGAGCAGTTCTTC

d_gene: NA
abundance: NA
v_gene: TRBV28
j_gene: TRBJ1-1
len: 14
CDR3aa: CASRRRGGNSEAFF
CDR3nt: TGTGCCAGCAGGCGCCGTGGAGGGAACTCTGAAGCTTTCTTT

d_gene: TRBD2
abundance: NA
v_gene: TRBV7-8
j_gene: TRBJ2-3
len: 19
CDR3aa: CASRPPSSGIIEGTDTQYF
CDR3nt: TGTGCCAGCAGGCCGCCGTCTAGCGGGATAATTGAGGGCACAGATACGCAGTATTTT

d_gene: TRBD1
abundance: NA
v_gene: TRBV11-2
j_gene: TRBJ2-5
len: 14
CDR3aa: CASSFRTGGETQYF
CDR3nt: TGTGCCAGCAGCTTCCGGACAGGGGGGGAGACCCAGTACTTC

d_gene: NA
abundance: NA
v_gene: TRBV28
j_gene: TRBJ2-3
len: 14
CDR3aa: CASSAPGLPDTQYF
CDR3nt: TGTGCCAGCAGTGCCCCGGGACTCCCAGATACGCAGTATTTT

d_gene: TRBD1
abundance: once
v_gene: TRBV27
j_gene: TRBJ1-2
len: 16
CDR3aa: CASSLGGTGASYGYTF
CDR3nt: TGTGCCAGCAGTTTAGGAGGGACAGGGGCTTCCTATGGCTACACCTTC

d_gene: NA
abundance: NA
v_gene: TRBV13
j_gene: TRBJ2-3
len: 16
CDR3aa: CASSSRQAGKPDTQYF
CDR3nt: TGTGCCAGCAGCTCCAGACAGGCCGGGAAGCCAGATACGCAGTATTTT

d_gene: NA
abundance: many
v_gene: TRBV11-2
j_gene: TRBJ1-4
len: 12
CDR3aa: CASSFQGEKLFF
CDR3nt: TGTGCCAGCAGCTTTCAGGGGGAAAAACTGTTTTTT

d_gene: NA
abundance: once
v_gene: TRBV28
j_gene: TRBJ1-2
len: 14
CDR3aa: CASGGGGYNYGYTF
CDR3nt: TGTGCCAGCGGTGGGGGAGGGTATAACTATGGCTACACCTTC

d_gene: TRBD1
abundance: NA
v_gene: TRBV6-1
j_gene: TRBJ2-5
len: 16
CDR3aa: CASSDRGQGAGETQYF
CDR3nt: TGTGCCAGCAGTGACCGAGGACAGGGGGCAGGAGAGACCCAGTACTTC

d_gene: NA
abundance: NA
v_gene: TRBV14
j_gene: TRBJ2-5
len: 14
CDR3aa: CASSHGGAAETQYF
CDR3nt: TGTGCCAGCAGCCACGGAGGGGCGGCGGAGACCCAGTACTTC

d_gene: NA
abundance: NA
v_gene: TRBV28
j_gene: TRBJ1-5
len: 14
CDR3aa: CASSLGSGDQPQHF
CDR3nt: TGTGCCAGCAGTTTAGGTTCAGGTGATCAGCCCCAGCATTTT

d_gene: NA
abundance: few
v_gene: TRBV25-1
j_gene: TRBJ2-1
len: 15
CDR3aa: CASSDHSLLRDEQFF
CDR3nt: TGTGCCAGCAGTGATCACTCCTTACTCCGGGATGAGCAGTTCTTC

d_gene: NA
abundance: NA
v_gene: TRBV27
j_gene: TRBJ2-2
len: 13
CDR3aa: CASSPTNTGELFF
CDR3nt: TGTGCCAGCAGCCCTACGAACACCGGGGAGCTGTTTTTT

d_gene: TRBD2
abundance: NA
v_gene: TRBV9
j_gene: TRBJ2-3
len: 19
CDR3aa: CASSTSGASGVPSTDTQYF
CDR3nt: TGTGCCAGCAGCACCTCAGGGGCTAGCGGGGTCCCTAGCACAGATACGCAGTATTTT

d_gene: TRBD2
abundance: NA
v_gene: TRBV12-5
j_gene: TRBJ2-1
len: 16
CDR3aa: CASGPRRWGRAHEQFF
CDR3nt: TGTGCTAGTGGCCCCAGAAGATGGGGGAGGGCCCATGAGCAGTTCTTC

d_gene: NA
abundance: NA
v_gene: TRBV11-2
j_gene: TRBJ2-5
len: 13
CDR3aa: CASSLAVQETQYF
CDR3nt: TGTGCCAGCAGCTTAGCGGTTCAAGAGACCCAGTACTTC

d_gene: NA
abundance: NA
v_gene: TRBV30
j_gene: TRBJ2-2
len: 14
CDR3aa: CAWSVRAGTGELFF
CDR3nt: TGTGCCTGGAGTGTACGGGCGGGAACCGGGGAGCTGTTTTTT

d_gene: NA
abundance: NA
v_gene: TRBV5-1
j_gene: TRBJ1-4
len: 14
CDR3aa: CASSGGGSREKLFF
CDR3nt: TGCGCCAGCAGCGGAGGTGGTTCGCGAGAAAAACTGTTTTTT

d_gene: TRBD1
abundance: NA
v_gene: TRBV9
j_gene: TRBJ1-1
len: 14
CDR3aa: CASSLTGDHNEAFF
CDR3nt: TGTGCCAGCAGCCTCACAGGGGATCATAATGAAGCTTTCTTT

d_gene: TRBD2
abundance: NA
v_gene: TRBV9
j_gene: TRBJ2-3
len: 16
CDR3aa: CASSDTLAGEIDTQYF
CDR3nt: TGTGCCAGCAGCGACACCCTAGCGGGAGAAATAGATACGCAGTATTTT

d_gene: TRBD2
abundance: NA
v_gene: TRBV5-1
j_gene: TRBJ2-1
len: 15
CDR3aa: CASSLETSGPNEQFF
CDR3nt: TGCGCCAGCAGCTTAGAGACTAGCGGCCCCAATGAGCAGTTCTTC

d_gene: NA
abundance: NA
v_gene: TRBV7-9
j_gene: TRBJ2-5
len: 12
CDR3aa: CASSWTEETQYF
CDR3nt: TGTGCCAGCAGCTGGACAGAGGAGACCCAGTACTTC

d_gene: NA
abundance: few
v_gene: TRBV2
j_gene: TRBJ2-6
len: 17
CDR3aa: CASSEIGQGSGANVLTF
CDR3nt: TGTGCCAGCAGTGAAATTGGGCAGGGCTCTGGGGCCAACGTCCTGACTTTC

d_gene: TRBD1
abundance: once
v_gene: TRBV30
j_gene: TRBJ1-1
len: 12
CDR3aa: CAWMTGGTEAFF
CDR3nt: TGTGCCTGGATGACAGGGGGCACTGAAGCTTTCTTT

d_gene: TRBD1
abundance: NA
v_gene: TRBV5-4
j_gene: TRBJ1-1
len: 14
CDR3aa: CASSADRANTEAFF
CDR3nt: TGTGCCAGCAGCGCGGACAGGGCTAACACTGAAGCTTTCTTT

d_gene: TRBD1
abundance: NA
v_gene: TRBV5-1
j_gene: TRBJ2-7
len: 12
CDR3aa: CASSIDRGEQYF
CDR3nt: TGCGCCAGCAGCATCGACAGGGGTGAGCAGTACTTC

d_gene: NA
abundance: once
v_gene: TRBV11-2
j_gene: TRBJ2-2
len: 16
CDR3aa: CASSLDGGLYTGELFF
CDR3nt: TGTGCCAGCAGCTTAGACGGAGGACTTTACACCGGGGAGCTGTTTTTT

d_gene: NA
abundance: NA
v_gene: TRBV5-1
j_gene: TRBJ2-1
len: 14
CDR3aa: CASSPGTEKDEQFF
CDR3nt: TGCGCCAGCAGCCCGGGGACTGAAAAGGATGAGCAGTTCTTC

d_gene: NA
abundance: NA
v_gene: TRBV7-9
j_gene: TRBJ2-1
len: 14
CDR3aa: CASTPRGASERYFF
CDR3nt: TGTGCCAGCACCCCCCGGGGGGCAAGCGAGCGTTATTTCTTC

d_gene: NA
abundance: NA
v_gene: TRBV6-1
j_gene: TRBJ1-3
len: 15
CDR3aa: CASSEGPNSGNTIYF
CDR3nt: TGTGCCAGCAGTGAAGGGCCGAACTCTGGAAACACCATATATTTT

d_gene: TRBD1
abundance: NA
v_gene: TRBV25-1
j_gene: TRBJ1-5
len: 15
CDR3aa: CASSETGTSNQPQHF
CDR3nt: TGTGCCAGCAGTGAGACAGGGACGAGCAATCAGCCCCAGCATTTT